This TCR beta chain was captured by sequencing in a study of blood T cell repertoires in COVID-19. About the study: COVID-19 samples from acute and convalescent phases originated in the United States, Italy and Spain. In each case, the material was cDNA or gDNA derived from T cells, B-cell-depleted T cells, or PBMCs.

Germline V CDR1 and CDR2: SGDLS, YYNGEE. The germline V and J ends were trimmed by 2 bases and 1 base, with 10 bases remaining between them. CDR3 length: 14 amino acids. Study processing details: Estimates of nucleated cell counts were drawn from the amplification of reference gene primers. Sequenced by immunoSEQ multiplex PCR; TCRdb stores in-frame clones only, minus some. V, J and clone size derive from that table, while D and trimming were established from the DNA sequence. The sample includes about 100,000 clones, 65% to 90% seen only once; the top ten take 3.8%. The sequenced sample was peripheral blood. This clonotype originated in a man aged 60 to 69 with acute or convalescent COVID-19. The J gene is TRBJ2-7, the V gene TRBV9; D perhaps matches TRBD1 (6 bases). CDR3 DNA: TGTGCCAGCAGCGTCCAGGGGTTATCCTACGAGCAGTACTTC. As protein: CASSVQGLSYEQYF.